This TCR beta chain was sequenced during a study of T-cell reconstitution after alpha-beta-depleted transplantation in children. Unique molecular identifiers were built into the TCRbeta library. TCRdb re-analysed the PCR reads in MiXCR, keeping a single row per CDR3 protein. The repertoire holds some 600,000 distinct CDR3 sequences, with under 15% as singletons. The source is a male patient between 10 and 17 years old who had a stem cell transplant for acute myeloid leukemia, so the T cells may come from the graft donor. The sequences come from PBMCs, mostly from graft donor cells, collected 360 days after TCRalphabeta/CD19-depleted stem cell transplant.

The CDR3 protein is CASSLAPKPTSYEQYF. Written as DNA, the CDR3 is TGTGCCAGCAGTTTAGCGCCGAAGCCTACCTCCTACGAGCAGTACTTC. The rearrangement joins TRBV12-3 or TRBV12-4 to TRBJ2-7; unclear D gene. The CDR3 extends over 16 amino acids. Trimming cost V 0 bases and J 0 bases, with 12 bases left between them.